A single sample gave rise to the 19 T cell receptor beta chains below, sequenced in a study of T cell responses to AZD1222 COVID-19 vaccine. Using immunoSEQ multiplex PCR, the repertoire was profiled, and TCRdb retains in-frame clones only, with some absent. The data show approximately 300,000 clones, 90% to 95% seen once. The source material was peripheral blood, sampled 28 days after the second AZD1222 dose. Receptors were obtained from an adult who received the AZD1222 COVID-19 vaccine.

The chain employs TRBV5-3 and TRBJ2-7; possibly TRBD2 for D (6 bases). TRBV5-3 is an ORF for which the function is uncertain. The ends were cut back, 6 bases at V and 2 bases at J, with 15 bases in the middle. There are 14 residues in the CDR3. This chain's CDR3 is CARTLSGRTYEQYF. CDR3 sequence (DNA): TGTGCCAGAACCCTAAGCGGGCGCACCTACGAGCAGTACTTC.

The V call is TRBV3-1 (or the pseudogene TRBV3-2), the J call TRBJ2-7, with TRBD2 matching 7 bases. V lost 6 bases and J lost 6; bases outside the gene matches: 5. Germline V CDR1 and CDR2: LGHDT, YNNKEL (reference sequence). This CDR3 comprises 12 residues. The CDR3 DNA follows: TGTGCCAGCAGACGACCGGGGGGCGAGCAGTACTTC. It specifies CASRRPGGEQYF.

V and J are TRBV7-7 and TRBJ1-6; D perhaps matches TRBD1 (6 bases). The germline gives CDR1 SSHAT, CDR2 FNYEAQ (reference sequence). Trimming shortened V by 4 bases and J by 4 bases, and 26 bases separated the two germline ends. The CDR3 spans 20 residues. The CDR3 DNA sequence: TGTGCCAGCAGCTCCCCACAGGGAATGGGTGCGGAGGATTATAATTCACCCCTCCACTTT. It translates to CASSSPQGMGAEDYNSPLHF. The full variable domain, its missing parts supplied by reference TRBV7-7 and TRBJ1-6, is GAGVSQSPRYKVTKRGQDVTLRCDPISSHATLYWYQQALGQGPEFLTYFNYEAQPDKSGLPSDRFSAERPEGSISTLTIQRTEQRDSAMYRCASSSPQGMGAEDYNSPLHFGNGTRLTVT.

The rearrangement joins TRBV5-1 to TRBJ2-1, with D perhaps TRBD1 (6 bases). The CDR3 has 15 residues. Per the germline V gene, CDR1 is SGHRS and CDR2 is YFSETQ. The germline V and J ends were trimmed by 0 bases and 8 bases, with 15 bases remaining between them. CDR3 sequence reads: CASSLGQGLSYEQFF. The CDR3 nucleotides are TGCGCCAGCAGCTTGGGGCAGGGGCTTAGTTATGAGCAGTTCTTC.

The chain links TRBV10-2 to TRBJ1-5; D not certain. Germline loops: CDR1 WSHSY, CDR2 SAAADI. V lost 1 base, J lost 1 base, and 5 bases lay in between. The CDR3 has 14 amino acids. The CDR3 region has the DNA TGCGCCAGCAGTGAGTACTTAAGCAATCAGCCCCAGCATTTT. This encodes CASSEYLSNQPQHF.

V gene TRBV21-1 combines with J gene TRBJ2-7; no DNA check was done on the table's D call, TRBD2. TRBV21-1 is shown as a pseudogene. This CDR3 has 14 amino acids. The CDR3 coding sequence is TGTGCCAGCAGCGGGACTAGCGGGAGGGCCGAGCAGTACTTC. This translates into CASSGTSGRAEQYF.

This clone was observed once. Within the sample, other DNA sequences also encode this same CDR3. The chain has TRBV7-9 and TRBJ2-7, with no clear D. The V gene lost 1 base and the J gene lost 3 bases, with 7 bases spanning the gap. The CDR3 contains 13 residues. Looked up from germline, CDR1 is SEHNR and CDR2 is FQNEAQ (reference sequence). The CDR3 coding sequence is TGTGCCAGCAGCTTAGAAGGCGGCTACGAGCAGTACTTC. Translating it yields CASSLEGGYEQYF.

The chain joins TRBV3-1 (or the pseudogene TRBV3-2) to TRBJ2-1; the D gene is possibly TRBD2 (6 bases). The CDR3 length is 16 residues. Germline-derived CDR1 and CDR2 are LGHDT and YNNKEL (reference sequence). With 2 bases removed from V and 5 bases from J, the gap between germline ends came to 16 bases. The CDR3 bases are TGTGCCAGCAGCCAATCGAGGTCACCGGGGGACAATGAGCAGTTCTTC. Translated, it gives CASSQSRSPGDNEQFF.

V and J are TRBV7-3 and TRBJ2-2; D tentatively reads TRBD1 or TRBD2 (6 bases each). Trimming removed 6 bases from V and 5 bases from J, with 10 bases in between. The CDR3 runs 13 residues. CDR1 and CDR2 from the germline V gene are SGHTA and FQGTGA. CDR3 sequence: CASREGGTGELFF. The CDR3 nucleotides read TGTGCCAGCAGGGAAGGGGGGACCGGGGAGCTGTTTTTT.

V is TRBV9 and J is TRBJ2-3, with D possibly matching TRBD1 (7 bases). Trimming removed 3 bases from V and 1 base from J, with 15 bases in between. This CDR3 is built from 16 residues. Germline CDR1 SGDLS, CDR2 YYNGEE. The CDR3 DNA is TGTGCCAGCAGCGCTGATACAGGGGAGGGCACAGATACGCAGTATTTT. Its translation is CASSADTGEGTDTQYF.

The genes are TRBV27 and TRBJ1-6; no clear D gene. There are 13 residues in the CDR3. The V end was cut by 4 bases, the J end by 7 bases, with 8 bases between. Germline V gene data show CDR1 as MNHEY and CDR2 as SMNVEV (reference sequence). The CDR3 loop reads CASSSRENSPLHF. The CDR3, as DNA: TGTGCCAGCAGTTCACGGGAGAATTCACCCCTCCACTTT.

The table lists this clone with a count of one. V gene TRBV5-1 combines with J gene TRBJ1-1; D not certain. CDR3 length equals 15 residues. CDR1 and CDR2 from the germline V gene are SGHRS and YFSETQ. V lost 5 bases to trimming and J lost 2 bases, with 16 bases between them. CDR3 in amino acids: CASSPTPGYNTEAFF. The CDR3 DNA follows: TGCGCCAGCAGTCCCACTCCGGGATATAACACTGAAGCTTTCTTT.

This rearrangement joins TRBV27 to TRBJ2-3, with D perhaps matching TRBD1 (7 bases). CDR3 length: 14 amino acids. Trimming removed 10 bases at V and 3 bases at J, with 17 bases between. CDR1 and CDR2 from the germline V gene are MNHEY and SMNVEV (reference sequence). The CDR3 region is CAIRGRDRTDTQYF. For the CDR3, the DNA is TGTGCCATTAGGGGGCGGGATAGGACAGATACGCAGTATTTT.

The sample holds one count of this clone. The chain combines TRBV14 with TRBJ2-7, with 7 bases identical to TRBD2. The CDR3 consists of 15 residues. CDR1 and CDR2 (germline): SGHDN, FVKESK. Trimming took 1 base from V and 4 from J; bases not matched to a gene: 7. The CDR3 here is CASSQGASGRYEQYF. The DNA for the CDR3 is TGTGCCAGCAGCCAAGGGGCTAGCGGTCGGTACGAGCAGTACTTC.

V is TRBV24-1 and J is TRBJ1-1; the D gene is possibly TRBD1 (5 bases). V gave up 9 bases and J gave up 10 bases, with 17 bases separating them. This CDR3 has 12 amino acids. CDR1 and CDR2 from the germline V gene are KGHDR and SFDVKD. The CDR3 region has the DNA TGTGCCACCGCCGGTGACAGCTCAACAGCTTTCTTT. It translates to CATAGDSSTAFF.

This chain joins TRBV15 and TRBJ2-7, with a tentative D call TRBD2 (7 bases). The CDR3 loop spans 17 amino acids. Trimming took 3 bases from V and 4 from J, leaving 22 bases between them. Germline lookup yields CDR1 LNHNV and CDR2 YYDKDF (reference sequence). The DNA for the CDR3 is TGTGCCACCAGCAGGTATCAGGGCGGGGGCACGGGATACGAGCAGTACTTC. Translation gives CATSRYQGGGTGYEQYF.

The chain joins TRBV28 to TRBJ1-5; the D is unclear. The CDR3 loop spans 15 amino acids. Germline values: CDR1 MDHEN, CDR2 SYDVKM. V was pared by 2 bases and J by 0 bases, with 8 bases between. The CDR3 DNA reads TGTGCCAGCAGTTTACCAGGCAATAGCAATCAGCCCCAGCATTTT. Its protein product is CASSLPGNSNQPQHF.

The chain employs TRBV20-1 and TRBJ1-1; TRBD1 matches 7 bases. V shed 7 bases and J 4 bases; nucleotides not matched to a gene: 3. CDR1 and CDR2 (germline): DFQATT, SNEGSKA (reference sequence). The CDR3 length is 11 residues. In DNA, the CDR3 is TGCAGTGAACAGGGGAGCACTGAAGCTTTCTTT. The encoded protein is CSEQGSTEAFF.

This sequence joins TRBV5-4 and TRBJ1-1; D ambiguous. V lost 2 bases to trimming and J lost 6 bases, with 8 bases between them. The germline gives CDR1 SGHNT, CDR2 YYREEE (reference sequence). The CDR3 sequence is 12 residues long. For the CDR3, the DNA is TGTGCCAGCAGCTTCATGGGCGCTGAAGCTTTCTTT. Its translation is CASSFMGAEAFF.